The 27 T cell receptor beta chains given below trace back to one sample, sequenced in a study of cytomegalovirus exposure and HLA in healthy donors. The PCR employed 60 Vbeta primers together with 13 Jbeta primers. This table comes from immunoSEQ multiplex PCR, and its TCRdb copy is limited to in-frame clones, with some not included. This sample has about 160,000 clones, with 65% to 90% found just once. Specimen: PBMCs. The source is a woman between 18 and 29 years old in good health and CMV-seronegative.

The gene calls are TRBV7-8 and TRBJ1-2; D gene uncertain. V lost 5 bases and J 2 bases, leaving 15 bases between the germline ends. This CDR3 spans 15 amino acids. Germline lookup yields CDR1 SGHVS and CDR2 FQNEAQ. Here the CDR3 reads CASSPRATANYGYTF. In DNA, the CDR3 is TGTGCCAGCAGCCCGAGGGCGACCGCCAACTATGGCTACACCTTC. The complete variable domain, with remaining parts taken from reference TRBV7-8 and TRBJ1-2, reads GAGVSQSPRYKVAKRGQDVALRCDPISGHVSLFWYQQALGQGPEFLTYFQNEAQLDKSGLPSDRFFAERPEGSVSTLKIQRTQQEDSAVYLCASSPRATANYGYTFGSGTRLTVV.

A remark on this clone: An end of the junction does not agree with germline; a read error may underlie this. This chain uses TRBV7-9 with TRBJ1-6; 7 bases match TRBD1. The germline V gene has CDR1 SEHNR and CDR2 FQNEAQ (reference sequence). The CDR3 extends over 17 amino acids. CDR3 in amino acids: CSSSSLPATGLRSPLHF. The CDR3 nucleotides read TGTTCCAGCAGCTCGTTACCTGCGACAGGGTTACGGTCACCCCTCCACTTT.

This sequence joins TRBV10-2 and TRBJ2-4, with 10 nucleotides matching TRBD2. CDR1 and CDR2 from the germline V gene are WSHSY and SAAADI. After removal of 4 bases from V and 8 bases from J, the junction contained 14 bases not matched to a gene. CDR3 size: 17 residues. In DNA form, the CDR3 reads TGCGCCAGCAGTGCACGGGTGGTAGCGGGAGGTGGGGACATTCAGTACTTC. The encoded protein is CASSARVVAGGGDIQYF.

V gene TRBV28 combines with J gene TRBJ2-7; 10 positions agree with TRBD2. V dropped 6 bases and J dropped 3; count of bases not matched to a gene: 8. Germline CDR1 reads MDHEN; CDR2 reads SYDVKM. The CDR3 is made up of 15 amino acids. CDR3 in DNA: TGTGCCAGCAGGACACTAGCGGGGCTCGACTACGAGCAGTACTTC. Translation gives CASRTLAGLDYEQYF. The full variable domain, rest sourced from reference TRBV28 and TRBJ2-7, is DVKVTQSSRYLVKRTGEKVFLECVQDMDHENMFWYRQDPGLGLRLIYFSYDVKMKEKGDIPEGYSVSREKKERFSLILESASTNQTSMYLCASRTLAGLDYEQYFGPGTRLTVT.

V and J are TRBV19 and TRBJ1-4; TRBD1 agrees at 7 bases. With V trimmed by 5 bases and J by 10 bases, 19 bases remained unmatched. The CDR3 is 17 residues long. Per the germline V gene, CDR1 is LNHDA and CDR2 is SQIVND (reference sequence). CDR3 nucleotide sequence: TGTGCCAGTAGTCCCCCCCTCGACCAGGGGGTGTCGAGAAAACTGTTTTTT. Translated: CASSPPLDQGVSRKLFF.

This clone was counted a few times. This rearrangement joins TRBV7-9 to TRBJ1-1, with a tentative D call TRBD1 (5 bases). Germline V gives CDR1 SEHNR, CDR2 FQNEAQ (reference sequence). Trimming pared 2 bases from V and 4 bases from J, leaving 8 bases between. There are 13 residues in the CDR3. The CDR3 nucleotides are TGTGCCAGCAGCTTAAGGGGCATCACTGAAGCTTTCTTT. Its protein is CASSLRGITEAFF. The full variable domain, rest sourced from reference TRBV7-9 and TRBJ1-1, is DTGVSQNPRHKITKRGQNVTFRCDPISEHNRLYWYRQTLGQGPEFLTYFQNEAQLEKSRLLSDRFSAERPKGSFSTLEIQRTEQGDSAMYLCASSLRGITEAFFGQGTRLTVV.

The sample holds a few counts of this clone. The V gene is TRBV6-6, the J gene TRBJ2-2, with TRBD1 identical over 7 bases. The CDR3 has 15 amino acids. Germline CDR1 reads MNHNY; CDR2 reads SVGAGI (reference sequence). V dropped 5 bases and J dropped 4; count of bases not matched to a gene: 7. The CDR3 protein is CASSVLRDSTGELFF. As DNA, the CDR3 is TGTGCCAGCAGTGTCCTCCGGGACAGCACCGGGGAGCTGTTTTTT.

The chain uses TRBV30 and TRBJ1-1; D is possibly TRBD1 (5 bases). V lost 2 bases, J lost 6 bases, and 13 bases lay in between. This CDR3 is 13 amino acids long. Germline loops: CDR1 GTSNPN, CDR2 SVGIG (reference sequence). The CDR3: CAWSTQGGAEAFF. CDR3 coding DNA: TGTGCCTGGAGTACTCAGGGAGGGGCTGAAGCTTTCTTT.

This chain connects TRBV4-1 to TRBJ2-6; TRBD1 is a possible D gene (6 bases). The CDR3 length is 21 residues. Germline V gives CDR1 MGHRA, CDR2 YSYEKL. V was cut by 4 bases and J by 2 bases, with 27 bases left in between. As DNA, the CDR3 is TGCGCCAGCAGCCGAATACCGCCCCTCCCCGGTAAGGGGGCTGGGGCCAACGTCCTGACTTTC. This sequence encodes CASSRIPPLPGKGAGANVLTF.

The rearrangement uses TRBV2 and TRBJ2-7, with 7 bases identical to TRBD2. The CDR3 covers 14 residues. V was clipped by 6 bases and J by 6 bases; unmatched bases: 11. Germline V CDR1 and CDR2: SNHLY, FYNNEI. Written as DNA, the CDR3 is TGTGCCAGCAGAAGGACTAGTGAGTGGGCCGAGCAGTACTTC. Residues: CASRRTSEWAEQYF.

The chain recombines TRBV6-1 with TRBJ1-2, with no clear D. Trimming stripped 5 bases from V and 4 bases from J, with 11 bases between. Germline loops: CDR1 MNHNS, CDR2 SASEGT. The CDR3 consists of 13 residues. In DNA, the CDR3 is TGTGCCAGCAGTCCCAGTCTCCCCTATGGCTACACCTTC. Translation gives CASSPSLPYGYTF.

The CDR3 region is CASGTDRTSGANVLTF. The CDR3 DNA follows: TGTGCCAGCGGGACCGACAGGACCTCTGGGGCCAACGTCCTGACTTTC. The chain couples TRBV28 to TRBJ2-6, with D possibly being TRBD1 (6 bases). The CDR3 loop spans 16 amino acids. Germline CDR1 is MDHEN and CDR2 is SYDVKM. Trimming removed 8 bases from V and 0 bases from J, with 14 bases in between. The full variable domain, its missing parts supplied by reference TRBV28 and TRBJ2-6, is DVKVTQSSRYLVKRTGEKVFLECVQDMDHENMFWYRQDPGLGLRLIYFSYDVKMKEKGDIPEGYSVSREKKERFSLILESASTNQTSMYLCASGTDRTSGANVLTFGAGSRLTVL.

The CDR3 bases are TGTGCCATCAGTAGCCACCGACAGGGAGGCTCCTATAATTCACCCCTCCACTTT. Amino acids: CAISSHRQGGSYNSPLHF. The rearrangement uses TRBV10-3 and TRBJ1-6; 7 nucleotides line up with TRBD1. The CDR3 runs 18 residues. The V segment lost 5 bases and the J segment 0 bases; nucleotides outside the gene matches: 10. Per the germline V gene, CDR1 is ENHRY and CDR2 is SYGVKD.

This clone was seen more than once but under ten times. This chain links TRBV28 with TRBJ1-1; D might be TRBD1 (6 bases). The CDR3 runs 16 residues. Germline V gene sequence: CDR1 MDHEN, CDR2 SYDVKM. The V end was cut by 8 bases, the J end by 0 bases, with 19 bases between. The CDR3 spells CASPSSGEGMNTEAFF. The DNA of the CDR3 is TGTGCCAGCCCCTCGTCAGGGGAGGGTATGAACACTGAAGCTTTCTTT.

The chain couples TRBV4-1 to TRBJ2-5, with a possible D match to TRBD2 (6 bases). The CDR3 sequence is 13 residues long. The V end was cut by 8 bases, the J end by 5 bases, with 15 bases between. Germline V gene sequence: CDR1 MGHRA, CDR2 YSYEKL. CDR3 loop: CASGVGGFETQYF. CDR3 DNA: TGCGCCAGCGGGGTGGGGGGTTTTGAGACCCAGTACTTC.

This clone occurred once. V gene TRBV14 combines with J gene TRBJ2-3; TRBD2 matches at 11 bases. CDR1 and CDR2 from the germline V gene are SGHDN and FVKESK. This CDR3 comprises 16 residues. The ends lost 4 bases at V and 2 bases at J; junction bases unmatched: 5. Written as DNA, the CDR3 is TGTGCCAGCAGCCCATTAGCGGGGGGGCCCACAGATACGCAGTATTTT. Its protein product is CASSPLAGGPTDTQYF.

The J gene is TRBJ1-3, the V gene TRBV28; D is undetermined. With 1 base removed from V and 0 bases from J, the gap between germline ends came to 16 bases. The CDR3 covers 18 residues. Germline V gene sequence: CDR1 MDHEN, CDR2 SYDVKM. The DNA for the CDR3 is TGTGCCAGCAGTTTATTTGAGGGCCGAATTATCTCTGGAAACACCATATATTTT. Protein product: CASSLFEGRIISGNTIYF.

With respect to this clone: Germline is not matched at one junction end, which may reflect a read error. This sequence joins TRBV2 and TRBJ2-7; D perhaps matches TRBD1 (5 bases). This CDR3 is 12 amino acids long. Germline CDR1 reads SNHLY; CDR2 reads FYNNEI. Here the CDR3 reads CASREDSHEQYF. The DNA for the CDR3 is TGTGCCAGCAGGGAAGACAGCCACGAGCAGTACTTC.

The chain has TRBV10-2 and TRBJ1-6; no clear D. The germline V gene encodes CDR1 WSHSY and CDR2 SAAADI. The germline V and J ends were trimmed by 9 bases and 7 bases, with 13 bases remaining between them. The CDR3 length is 13 residues. The CDR3: CASSGRNNSPLHF. CDR3 in DNA: TGCGCCAGTTCGGGGAGGAACAATTCACCCCTCCACTTT.

V gene TRBV27 combines with J gene TRBJ2-7; TRBD2 aligns across 8 bases. Germline V gene data show CDR1 as MNHEY and CDR2 as SMNVEV (reference sequence). Unmatched junction bases numbered 12, after V lost 6 bases and J lost 2 bases. The CDR3 is made up of 16 amino acids. The CDR3 reads CASSYPASGPPYEQYF. For the CDR3, the DNA is TGTGCCAGCAGCTATCCGGCTAGCGGGCCCCCCTACGAGCAGTACTTC.

This chain uses TRBV6-5 with TRBJ2-5; TRBD1 aligns across 8 bases. The better agreement between TRBJ2-7 and the DNA end casts doubt on the J call. From germline, CDR1 is MNHEY and CDR2 SVGAGI. This CDR3 is 15 amino acids long. CDR3 coding DNA: TGTGCCAGCAGTAAACCCGGGACAGGACGCTACGAGCAGTACTTC. Protein product: CASSKPGTGRYEQYF.

By sample fraction, this clone is medium-sized. The V call is TRBV6-4, the J call TRBJ2-1; 11 bases map to TRBD1. From germline, CDR1 is MRHNA and CDR2 SNTAGT. J gave up 6 bases and V 3 bases, and 1 base lay outside the gene matches. The CDR3 length is 14 residues. CDR3 protein: CASSEGTGGNEQFF. The CDR3 DNA reads as TGTGCCAGCAGTGAGGGGACAGGGGGCAATGAGCAGTTCTTC.

The chain's CDR3 is CAIRSGLYYEQYF. In DNA, the CDR3 is TGTGCCATTCGCTCTGGGCTGTACTACGAGCAGTACTTC. The chain carries TRBV28 and TRBJ2-7; D unclear. V shed 10 bases and J shed 3 bases, with 16 bases lying between them. The CDR3 consists of 13 residues. CDR1 and CDR2 (germline): MDHEN, SYDVKM.

This chain links TRBV7-8 with TRBJ2-5; 7 positions match TRBD2. CDR1 SGHVS and CDR2 FQNEAQ come from the germline V gene. V shed 1 base and J 3 bases; nucleotides not matched to a gene: 5. This CDR3 has 15 residues. The CDR3 nucleotides are TGTGCCAGCAGCTTAGACGGGAGGTGGGAAGAGACCCAGTACTTC. Protein: CASSLDGRWEETQYF.

The chain has TRBV5-4 and TRBJ2-3; the D is unclear. Trimming stripped 7 bases from V and 1 base from J, with 10 bases between. The CDR3 spans 13 residues. Germline assignment: CDR1 SGHNT and CDR2 YYREEE (reference sequence). CDR3 in amino acids: CASEERGTDTQYF. In nucleotides, the CDR3 is TGTGCCAGCGAGGAACGGGGCACAGATACGCAGTATTTT.

DNA for the CDR3: TGTGCCAGCAGCCCAATTACAGGGAGGGCCTTAGATGGCTACACCTTC. Translating it yields CASSPITGRALDGYTF. The chain recombines TRBV11-2 with TRBJ1-2, with D possibly TRBD1 on 6 matching bases. CDR3 length equals 16 residues. Between the trimmed V and J ends, which lost 5 bases and 6 bases, there was a span of 22 bases. In germline, CDR1 is SGHAT, CDR2 FQNNGV.

This chain links TRBV28 with TRBJ1-3, with D possibly TRBD1 on 6 matching bases. From germline, CDR1 is MDHEN and CDR2 SYDVKM. V lost 6 bases, J lost 3 bases, and 18 bases lay in between. CDR3 length: 16 residues. This CDR3 is CASRTRGALFGNTIYF. The CDR3, as DNA: TGTGCCAGCAGGACCCGGGGGGCCCTCTTTGGAAACACCATATATTTT.